This TCR beta chain was recovered during a study of blood T cells in healthy people across ages. A second PCR, run for about 7 to 12 cycles, used a sample-barcoded 5' primer plus a J-beta primer mix. Any given sample supplied a minimum of 2.5 million CDR3-containing paired-end reads. TCRdb analysed the 5' RACE reads with MiXCR anew, one entry per CDR3 protein. The sample lists 1.5 million to 2 million distinct CDR3 sequences; about 49% were seen once. Regarding this clonotype: Mismatch with germline at one junction end may stem from a read error.

Germline V gives CDR1 MNHNS, CDR2 SASEGT. This CDR3 has 14 amino acids. Sequenced input: blood. The TCR originated in a woman aged 40 to 50 in good health. The genes are TRBV6-1 and TRBJ1-1; tentative D call: TRBD1 (5 bases). The CDR3 DNA reads as TGCGCCAGCAGCAGGGTAGGGTCGGACACTGAAGCTTTCTTT. It codes for CASSRVGSDTEAFF.